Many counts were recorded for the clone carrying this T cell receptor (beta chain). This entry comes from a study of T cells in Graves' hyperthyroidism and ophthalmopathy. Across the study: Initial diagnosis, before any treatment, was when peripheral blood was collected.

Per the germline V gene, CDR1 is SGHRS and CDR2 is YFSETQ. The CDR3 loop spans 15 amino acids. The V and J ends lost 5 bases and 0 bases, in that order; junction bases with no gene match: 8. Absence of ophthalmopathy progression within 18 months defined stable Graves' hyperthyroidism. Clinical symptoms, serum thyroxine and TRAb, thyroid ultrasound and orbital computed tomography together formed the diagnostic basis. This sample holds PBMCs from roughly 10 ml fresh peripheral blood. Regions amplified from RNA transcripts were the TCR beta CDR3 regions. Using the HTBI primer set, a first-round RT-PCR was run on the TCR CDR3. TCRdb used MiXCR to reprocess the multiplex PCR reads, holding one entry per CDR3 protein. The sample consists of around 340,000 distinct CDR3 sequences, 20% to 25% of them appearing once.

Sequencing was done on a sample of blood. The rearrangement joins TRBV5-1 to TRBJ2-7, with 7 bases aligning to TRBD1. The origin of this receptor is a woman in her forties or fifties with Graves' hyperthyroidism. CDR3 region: CASRQGQFSSYEQYF. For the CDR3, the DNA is TGCGCCAGCAGACAGGGACAGTTCAGCTCCTACGAGCAGTACTTC.